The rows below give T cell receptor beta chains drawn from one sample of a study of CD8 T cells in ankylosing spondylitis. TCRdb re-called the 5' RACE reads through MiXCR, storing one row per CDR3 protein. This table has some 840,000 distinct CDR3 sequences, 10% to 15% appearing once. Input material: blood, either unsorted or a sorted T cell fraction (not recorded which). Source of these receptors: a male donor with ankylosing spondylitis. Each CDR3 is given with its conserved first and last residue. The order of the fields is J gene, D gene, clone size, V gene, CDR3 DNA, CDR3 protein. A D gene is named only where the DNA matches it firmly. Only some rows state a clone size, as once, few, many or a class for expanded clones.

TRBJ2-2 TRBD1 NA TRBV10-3 TGTGCCATCAAATCGGGGACAGGGGTTACCGGGGAGCTGTTTTTT CAIKSGTGVTGELFF
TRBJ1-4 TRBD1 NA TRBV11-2 TGTGCCAGCAGCAGACTGCCGGGACAGGGGCAAGAAAAACTGTTTTTT CASSRLPGQGQEKLFF
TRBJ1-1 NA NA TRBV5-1 TGCGCCAGCAGTCCCACCACACAGAGTTTGAACACTGAAGCTTTCTTT CASSPTTQSLNTEAFF
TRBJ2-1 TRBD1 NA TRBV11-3 TGTGCCAGCAGCTCGCCCTGGGGGACAGGGAACAATGAGCAGTTCTTC CASSSPWGTGNNEQFF
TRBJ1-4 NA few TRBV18 TGTGCCAGCTCACCACCGAACAGCCATAATGAAAAACTGTTTTTT CASSPPNSHNEKLFF
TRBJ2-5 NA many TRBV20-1 TGCAGTGCAGCCGGGACAACCGAAGAGACCCAGTACTTC CSAAGTTEETQYF
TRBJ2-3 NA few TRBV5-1 TGCGCCAGCAGCTTGGAGGGATATGGTACGCAGTATTTT CASSLEGYGTQYF
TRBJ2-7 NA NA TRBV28 TGTGCCAGCCATCAGATCCGGACTCAATCCTACGAGCAGTACTTC CASHQIRTQSYEQYF
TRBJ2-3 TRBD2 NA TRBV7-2 TGTGCCAGCAGCGCGAGGCGGACTAGCGGGAGTGCAGATACGCAGTATTTT CASSARRTSGSADTQYF
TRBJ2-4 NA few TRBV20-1 TGCAGCGCTAGGCATGCGGGTTATCGACCGTACTTC CSARHAGYRPYF
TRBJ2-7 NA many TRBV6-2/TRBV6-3 TGTGCCAGCAGTTACCGTATAGCGGACCCGTTACGAATGGGTACCTACGAGCAGTACTTC CASSYRIADPLRMGTYEQYF
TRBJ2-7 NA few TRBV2 TGTGCCAGCAGGGGATTATGGGAAACCTACGAGCAGTACTTC CASRGLWETYEQYF
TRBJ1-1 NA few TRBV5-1 TGCGCCAGCAGCGCCCGGACGAAGAACACTGAAGCTTTCTTT CASSARTKNTEAFF
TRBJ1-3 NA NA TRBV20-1 TGCAGTGCTAGCGTAGGAAACACCATATATTTT CSASVGNTIYF
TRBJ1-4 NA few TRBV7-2 TGTGCCAGCAGCGCCGGGAGTAATGAAAAACTGTTTTTT CASSAGSNEKLFF
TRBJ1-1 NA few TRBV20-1 TGCAGTGCTAGAGATCCGTGGGCCGGGAACACTGAAGCTTTCTTT CSARDPWAGNTEAFF
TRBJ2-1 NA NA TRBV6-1 TGTGCCAGCAGTAGCAGGATGATTTACTACAATGAGCAGTTCTTC CASSSRMIYYNEQFF
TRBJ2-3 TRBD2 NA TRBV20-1 TGCAGCCAAAAAGCGGGGGTGGGGGTAAATACGCAGTATTTT CSQKAGVGVNTQYF
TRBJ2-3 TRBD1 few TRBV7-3 TGTGCCAGCAGCTTAACTCTTGGACAGGGGGCCAGGGCGCAGTATTTT CASSLTLGQGARAQYF
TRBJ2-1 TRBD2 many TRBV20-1 TGCAGTGCTTCCGGGACTAGCGGGAGCTATGAGCAGTTCTTC CSASGTSGSYEQFF
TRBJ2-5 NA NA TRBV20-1 TGCAGTGCTACACCGAACCAAGAGACCCAGTACTTC CSATPNQETQYF
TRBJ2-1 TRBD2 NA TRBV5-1 TGCGCCAGCAGCTTGGTCGTTAGCGGGAGTCAGAATGAGCAGTTCTTC CASSLVVSGSQNEQFF
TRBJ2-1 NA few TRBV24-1 TGTGCCACCAGGAGGGACGCCATCGGTGAGCAGTTCTTC CATRRDAIGEQFF
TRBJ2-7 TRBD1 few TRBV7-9 TGTGCCAGCAGCCCAGGGGGCGCCTCACTCTACGAGCAGTACTTC CASSPGGASLYEQYF
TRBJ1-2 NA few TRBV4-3 TGCGCCAGCAGCCAAGTTCGCGGCCCGACAAGGGTCTTC CASSQVRGPTRVF
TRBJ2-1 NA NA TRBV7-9 TGTGCCAGCAGCCGCCGTAGCGGATCCTACAATGAGCAGTTCTTC CASSRRSGSYNEQFF
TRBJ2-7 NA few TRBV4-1 TGCGCCAGCAGCAAGATCGGCTACGAGCAGTACTTC CASSKIGYEQYF
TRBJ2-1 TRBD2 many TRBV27 TGTGCCAGCAAGCTAGCGGGGGCCCTAAGGGACAATGAGCAGTTCTTC CASKLAGALRDNEQFF
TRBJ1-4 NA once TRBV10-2 TGCGCCAGCACCGACGGGGGAGGCGAAAAACTGTTTTTT CASTDGGGEKLFF
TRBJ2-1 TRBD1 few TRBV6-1 TGTGCCAGCAGCCTACCCGGGACAGGATCCTACAATGAGCAGTTCTTC CASSLPGTGSYNEQFF
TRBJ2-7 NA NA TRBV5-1 TGCGCCAGCAGCAGAGATGCGGAATACGAGCAGTACTTC CASSRDAEYEQYF
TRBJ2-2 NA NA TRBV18 TGTGCCAGCTCACTCATTGGACAAGCCACCGGGGAGCTGTTTTTT CASSLIGQATGELFF
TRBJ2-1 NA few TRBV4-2 TGTGCCAGCAGCCAAGATGCAGCTGGCAATGAGCAGTTCTTC CASSQDAAGNEQFF
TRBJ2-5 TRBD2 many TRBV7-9 TGTGCCAGCAGCTCCCGACTAGCGGCCCAAGAGACCCAGTACTTC CASSSRLAAQETQYF
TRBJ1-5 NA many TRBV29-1 TGCAGCGTTGCCCGAGCAGCCAATCAGCCCCAGCATTTT CSVARAANQPQHF
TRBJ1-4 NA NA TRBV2 TGTGCCAGCAGTGAAGGGAGTGGGGAAAAACTGTTTTTT CASSEGSGEKLFF
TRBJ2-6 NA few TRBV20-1 TGCAGTGCTAGAGAGGCGAGCTCTGGGGCCAACGTCCTGACTTTC CSAREASSGANVLTF
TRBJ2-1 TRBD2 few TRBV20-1 TGCAGTGCTACCACTAGCGCCGATGAGCAGTTCTTC CSATTSADEQFF
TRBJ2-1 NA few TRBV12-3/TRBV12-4 TGTGCCAGCATTCCTTCGGGTGGTAGCAGACAGTTCTTC CASIPSGGSRQFF
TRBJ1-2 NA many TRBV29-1 TGCAGCGTTGGCGGGCCCGGAGACTATGGCTACACCTTC CSVGGPGDYGYTF
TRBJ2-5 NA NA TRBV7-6 TGTGCCAGCAGCACCTACCAGGGGAACCAAGAGACCCAGTACTTC CASSTYQGNQETQYF
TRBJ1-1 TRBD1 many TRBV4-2 TGTGCCAGCAGCCAAGATGACAGGGCGGACACTGAAGCTTTCTTT CASSQDDRADTEAFF
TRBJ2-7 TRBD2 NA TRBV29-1 TGCAGCGGCCGGGGACTAGCCGTCGGGGAGCAGTACTTC CSGRGLAVGEQYF
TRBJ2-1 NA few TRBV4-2 TGTGCCAGCAGCCAAGTTTCCGGGAACAATGAGCAGTTCTTC CASSQVSGNNEQFF
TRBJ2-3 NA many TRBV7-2 TGTGCCAGCAGCTTATACGGGGAGGGGGGCACAGATACGCAGTATTTT CASSLYGEGGTDTQYF
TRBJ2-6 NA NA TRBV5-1 TGCGCCAGCAGCTTGCACAGGGTCGCTGGGGCCAACGTCCTGACTTTC CASSLHRVAGANVLTF
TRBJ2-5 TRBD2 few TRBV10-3 TGTGCCATCAGTGAGCCGACTAGCGGGGGAGAGACCCAGTACTTC CAISEPTSGGETQYF
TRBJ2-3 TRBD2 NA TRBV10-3 TGTGCCATCACCGGTCCTAGCGGGGGGAGCACAGATACGCAGTATTTT CAITGPSGGSTDTQYF
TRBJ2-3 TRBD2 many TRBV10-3 TGTGCCACAGGGTGGAGGCTAGCGGGAAACACAGATACGCAGTATTTT CATGWRLAGNTDTQYF
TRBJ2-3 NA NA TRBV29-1 TGCAGCATTAGCAGGCGCACAGATACGCAGTATTTT CSISRRTDTQYF
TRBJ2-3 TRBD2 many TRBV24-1 TGTGCCACCAGTGACCCCATGCCTAGCGGGGGTTTAGATACGCAGTATTTT CATSDPMPSGGLDTQYF
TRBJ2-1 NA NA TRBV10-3 TGTGCCATCAGTGAGACGCGGGGACTGCAGTTCTTC CAISETRGLQFF
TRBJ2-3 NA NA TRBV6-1 TGTGCCAGCAGAAAGGATCGGAGGACAGATACGCAGTATTTT CASRKDRRTDTQYF
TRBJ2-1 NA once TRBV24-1 TGTGCCACCAGGGGACCTAGCTACAATGAGCAGTTCTTC CATRGPSYNEQFF
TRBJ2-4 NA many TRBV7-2 TGTGCCAGCAGCTACCCTCCGGACAGGGAGGGCAAAAACATTCAGTACTTC CASSYPPDREGKNIQYF
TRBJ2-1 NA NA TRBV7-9 TGTGCCAGCAGCCACGAGGCAGTGGAGTTCTTC CASSHEAVEFF
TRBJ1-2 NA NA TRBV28 TGTGCCAGCAGGAGCGGGACGGACTATGGCTACACCTTC CASRSGTDYGYTF
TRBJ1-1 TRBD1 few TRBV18 TGTGCCAGCTCACCAGAGACAGGGGCCACTGAAGCTTTCTTT CASSPETGATEAFF
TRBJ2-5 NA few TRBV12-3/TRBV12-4 TGTGCCAGCAGCCGCGCCCCGACAGGTCTCCAAGAGACCCAGTACTTC CASSRAPTGLQETQYF
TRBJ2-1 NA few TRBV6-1 TGTGCCAGCAGCGACTTAAGACGATTAAGGGACAATGAGCAGTTCTTC CASSDLRRLRDNEQFF